The rows below give T cell receptor beta chains drawn from one sample of a study of T-cell reconstitution after alpha-beta-depleted transplantation in children. One entry per CDR3 protein, called by TCRdb with MiXCR from the PCR reads. The sample carries 280,000 or so distinct CDR3 sequences, under 14% recorded once. Specimen: peripheral blood, collected 180 days after TCRalphabeta/CD19-depleted stem cell transplant. These receptors all stem from a male patient between 2 and 9 years old who had a stem cell transplant for chronic granulomatous disease, so the T cells may come from the graft donor. Both conserved end residues are trimmed from each CDR3. Each record gives: CDR3 length, V gene, J gene, CDR3 protein.

len: 12
v_gene: TRBV2
j_gene: TRBJ2-4
CDR3aa: ASRAGLAKNIQY

len: 15
v_gene: TRBV4-1
j_gene: TRBJ1-4
CDR3aa: ASSQPRGQVGNEKLF

len: 13
v_gene: TRBV12-3/TRBV12-4
j_gene: TRBJ2-1
CDR3aa: ASSSLGGLHNEQF

len: 13
v_gene: TRBV12-3/TRBV12-4
j_gene: TRBJ2-7
CDR3aa: ASSLNRGTPPEQY

len: 12
v_gene: TRBV28
j_gene: TRBJ2-7
CDR3aa: ASTTYGDSYEQY

len: 10
v_gene: TRBV29-1
j_gene: TRBJ2-5
CDR3aa: SATGGGETQY

len: 13
v_gene: TRBV5-1
j_gene: TRBJ2-2
CDR3aa: ASSLGQGADGELF

len: 13
v_gene: TRBV20-1
j_gene: TRBJ2-1
CDR3aa: SADPGLVSYNEQF

len: 15
v_gene: TRBV28
j_gene: TRBJ2-5
CDR3aa: ASSLKQFPGQKETQY

len: 11
v_gene: TRBV5-5
j_gene: TRBJ2-2
CDR3aa: ASSSTVTGELF

len: 11
v_gene: TRBV27
j_gene: TRBJ2-2
CDR3aa: ATLLQGTREPF

len: 11
v_gene: TRBV6-4
j_gene: TRBJ2-3
CDR3aa: ASSDTTGGRQY